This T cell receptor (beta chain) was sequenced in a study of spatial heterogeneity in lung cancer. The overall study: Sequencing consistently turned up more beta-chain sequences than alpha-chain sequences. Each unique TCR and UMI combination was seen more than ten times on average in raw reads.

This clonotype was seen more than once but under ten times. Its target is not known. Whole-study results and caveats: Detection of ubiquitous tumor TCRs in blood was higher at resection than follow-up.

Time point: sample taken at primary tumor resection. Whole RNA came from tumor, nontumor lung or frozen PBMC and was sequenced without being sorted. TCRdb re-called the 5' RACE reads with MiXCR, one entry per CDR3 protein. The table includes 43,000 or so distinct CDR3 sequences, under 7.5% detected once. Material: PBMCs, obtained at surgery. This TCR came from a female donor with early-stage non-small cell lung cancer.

CDR3 in DNA: TGTGCCAGCAGTTACGGTTGGGCAGATACGCAGTATTTT. Translation gives CASSYGWADTQYF. This rearrangement joins TRBV6-5 to TRBJ2-3; D is uncertain. The CDR3 runs 13 residues. The V and J ends lost 2 bases and 4 bases respectively, with 7 bases between them. CDR1 is MNHEY and CDR2 is SVGAGI in the germline V gene.